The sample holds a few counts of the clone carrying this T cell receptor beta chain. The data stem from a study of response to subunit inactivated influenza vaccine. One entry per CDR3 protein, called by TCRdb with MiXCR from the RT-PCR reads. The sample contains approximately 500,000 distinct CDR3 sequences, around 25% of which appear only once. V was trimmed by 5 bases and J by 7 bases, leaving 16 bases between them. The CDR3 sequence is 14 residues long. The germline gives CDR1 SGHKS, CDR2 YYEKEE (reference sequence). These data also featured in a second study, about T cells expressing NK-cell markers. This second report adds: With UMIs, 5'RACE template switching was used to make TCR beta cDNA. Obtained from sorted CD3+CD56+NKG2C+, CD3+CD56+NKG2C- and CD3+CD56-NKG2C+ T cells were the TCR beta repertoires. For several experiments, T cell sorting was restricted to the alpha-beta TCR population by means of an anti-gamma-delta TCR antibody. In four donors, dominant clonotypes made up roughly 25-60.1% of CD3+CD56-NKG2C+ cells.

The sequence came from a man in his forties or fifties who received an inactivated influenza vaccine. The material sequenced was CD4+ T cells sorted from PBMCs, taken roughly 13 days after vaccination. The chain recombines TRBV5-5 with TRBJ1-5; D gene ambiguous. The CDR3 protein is CASSYEGQRQPQHF. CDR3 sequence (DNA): TGTGCCAGCAGTTATGAAGGGCAACGGCAGCCCCAGCATTTT. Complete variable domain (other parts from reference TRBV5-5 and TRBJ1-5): DAGVTQSPTHLIKTRGQQVTLRCSPISGHKSVSWYQQVLGQGPQFIFQYYEKEERGRGNFPDRFSARQFPNYSSELNVNALLLGDSALYLCASSYEGQRQPQHFGDGTRLSIL.